This T cell receptor (beta chain) comes out of a study of CD8+CD57+ T cells in acquired aplastic anemia. The V and J ends lost 6 bases and 0 bases respectively, with 21 bases between them. CDR3 size: 17 residues. CDR1 is ENHRY and CDR2 is SYGVKD in the germline V gene. The authors sequenced patients whose flow cytometry had shown CD8+CD57+ cell expansion. Genomic DNA templated the TCR beta VDJ and CDR3 profiling. TCRdb itself ran the reads through MiXCR, one entry per CDR3 protein. Found here are 100,000 to 150,000 distinct CDR3 sequences, over 30% of them singletons; the top ten hold roughly 2.7%. The chain recombines TRBV10-3 with TRBJ2-7; D is unresolved. The TCR comes from a human donor with aplastic anemia. The sequenced material came from sorted CD4+, CD8+, or CD8+CD57+ T cells (not recorded which) from PBMCs. Here the CDR3 DNA reads TGTGCCATCAGCGACCGGTTCCGGGCCAATAGCTCCTACGAGCAGTACTTC. Residues: CAISDRFRANSSYEQYF.